A single sample gave rise to the 8 T cell receptor beta chains below, sequenced in a study of blood T cell repertoires in COVID-19. Some clones are missing from TCRdb's copy, which holds only in-frame ones; the method was immunoSEQ multiplex PCR. The table lists 150,000 or so clones, roughly 80% of them singletons. Material: peripheral blood. These receptors all come from an older woman with COVID-19, enrolled during active disease.

This clone appeared a single time. DNA of the CDR3: TGTGCCTGGGCCCGACAGAGTATGAACACTGAAGCTTTCTTT. Protein sequence: CAWARQSMNTEAFF. The chain carries TRBV30 and TRBJ1-1; tentative D call: TRBD1 (5 bases). The CDR3 is 14 amino acids. With 5 bases removed from V and 0 bases from J, the gap between germline ends came to 13 bases. Germline CDR1 reads GTSNPN; CDR2 reads SVGIG (reference sequence).

The CDR3 DNA reads TGTGCCAGCAGCTTCCCAGGGACTGAAGCTTTCTTT. It codes for CASSFPGTEAFF. The V call is TRBV7-3, the J call TRBJ1-1; perhaps TRBD1 as D (5 bases). The CDR3 has 12 residues. The germline CDR1 and CDR2 sequences are SGHTA and FQGTGA. The ends were cut back, 3 bases at V and 5 bases at J, with 7 bases in the middle.

CDR3 nucleotide sequence: TGTGCCAGCAGCTTCGACAGGGGTCAGCCCCAGCATTTT. This gives the protein CASSFDRGQPQHF. The V and J genes are TRBV7-8 and TRBJ1-5; TRBD1 agrees at 8 bases. V lost 3 bases, J lost 6 bases, and 1 base stayed unmatched. This CDR3 region has 13 residues. The germline V gene has CDR1 SGHVS and CDR2 FQNEAQ.

DNA of the CDR3: TGTGCCAGCAGGGGGGGACAGGTGGCTGGAAACACCATATATTTT. Its protein is CASRGGQVAGNTIYF. The J gene is TRBJ1-3, the V gene TRBV28, with TRBD1 identical over 8 bases. The CDR3 covers 15 residues. Germline CDR1 and CDR2: MDHEN and SYDVKM. V dropped 6 bases and J dropped 2; count of bases not matched to a gene: 6.

The CDR3 DNA reads TGCGCCAGCAGTTTTGACTCGAACACTGAAGCTTTCTTT. Encoded protein: CASSFDSNTEAFF. The rearrangement uses TRBV5-1 and TRBJ1-1; D remains ambiguous. Trimming cost V 5 bases and J 1 base, with 9 bases left between them. Germline CDR1 SGHRS, CDR2 YFSETQ. The CDR3 runs 13 residues. The whole variable domain, remainder taken from reference TRBV5-1 and TRBJ1-1, is KAGVTQTPRYLIKTRGQQVTLSCSPISGHRSVSWYQQTPGQGLQFLFEYFSETQRNKGNFPGRFSGRQFSNSRSEMNVSTLELGDSALYLCASSFDSNTEAFFGQGTRLTVV.

The V gene is TRBV19, the J gene TRBJ1-5; 8 nucleotides line up with TRBD1. Per the germline V gene, CDR1 is LNHDA and CDR2 is SQIVND (reference sequence). The CDR3 loop spans 16 amino acids. Trimming at V came to 3 bases and at J to 0 bases, leaving 4 bases not matched to a gene. In DNA form, the CDR3 reads TGTGCCAGTAGTATCAGGGGGCCTCCTAGCAATCAGCCCCAGCATTTT. Amino acid sequence: CASSIRGPPSNQPQHF.

This clone has a handful of counts. The chain has TRBV5-1 and TRBJ2-3; D is unclear. Germline-derived CDR1 and CDR2 are SGHRS and YFSETQ. V was shortened by 2 bases and J by 2 bases, with 9 bases between the two germline ends. This CDR3 has 14 amino acids. The CDR3 sequence is CASSLTDNTDTQYF. The CDR3 nucleotides read TGCGCCAGCAGCTTAACTGATAACACAGATACGCAGTATTTT.

The rearrangement joins TRBV4-1 to TRBJ1-1; D perhaps matches TRBD1 (6 bases). The CDR3 contains 14 residues. Trimming cost V 2 bases and J 4 bases, with 11 bases left between them. CDR1 and CDR2 (germline): MGHRA, YSYEKL. This CDR3 is CASSQWAGATEAFF. CDR3 DNA sequence: TGCGCCAGCAGCCAATGGGCAGGGGCCACTGAAGCTTTCTTT.